This TCR beta chain was sequenced for a study of blood T cells in healthy people across ages (dated by TCRdb to the mid-2010s). Study-wide context: In model experiments, template switching captured roughly one uniquely barcoded TCR beta cDNA molecule for every two T cells. Age-related changes in TCR beta repertoire diversity were measured in the study by deep sequencing normalized with unique cDNA molecular identifiers. Four age groups were formed from the donors: young (average roughly 15 years), middle-aged (just under 40), aged (about 68) and long-lived (less than 85). To avoid experimental bias, donors of different ages were randomly spread across the sequencing lanes. The study analyzed two additional independent replicas of 1 million unique cDNA reads from the same blood draw for two donors, one aged 18 to 30 and one aged 80 or older.

Receptors were amplified or captured by 5' RACE. A second PCR of about 7 to 12 cycles was run with a J-beta primer mix and a sample-barcoded 5' primer. A unique molecular identifier was introduced onto each TCR beta cDNA molecule by a template-switch 5' adaptor carrying 12 random nucleotides. At least 3 million CDR3-containing paired-end reads were obtained from each sample. All of the RNA was converted into first-strand cDNA using the Mint cDNA synthesis kit, with a TRBC-specific oligonucleotide serving as the primer. All cDNA was treated with uracil-DNA glycosylase and then went through a first 18-cycle PCR with the universal primers M1SS and BC2_uni_R. As for the original processing: Each sample was normalized by randomly selecting 1 million high-quality reads, each carrying a distinct molecular identifier. Reads sharing molecular identifiers were discarded rather than binned into consensus sequences. MiTCR, with a Q25 quality threshold and the strictest error-elimination algorithm, was used for CDR3 identification, clonotype clustering and error correction. A nonparametric unseen species model with Euler transformation was used to estimate a lower bound on total TCR beta diversity. TCRdb reprocessed the public reads (quality trimming at Q25 with fastp, clone calling with MiXCR) and kept in-frame beta chains. Records with the same CDR3 protein are collapsed into one entry carrying the most frequent genes and DNA. The V and J calls were determined by TCRdb, not by the authors. Present in this sample are 1.8 million or so distinct CDR3 sequences, approximately 40% of which were seen just once. The top ten hold 20% to 25% of the sample.

The donors were roughly 39 Caucasian individuals from Russia, aged roughly 6 to 90 years, who were systemically healthy. Approximately 9.7 milliliters of peripheral blood were drawn from each donor into EDTA-treated Vacutainer tubes. Ficoll-Paque density-gradient centrifugation was used to isolate PBMCs, with at least 6 million per sample. Total RNA, at least 5 micrograms per sample, was extracted from PBMCs with Trizol reagent. The percentages of naive CD45RAhigh/CD27high T cells were determined by flow cytometry on a PBMC aliquot from every donor. Paper-wide results and their limitations: Observed TCR beta diversity per million T cells fell roughly linearly with age, and a significant reduction was already apparent by age roughly 40. Estimates of total diversity based on one million sequenced T cells were considered lower bounds and underestimates. The CMV infection status of donors was not known, potentially confounding age-related changes in expanded clonotypes. Since profiling was done on bulk unsorted PBMCs, naive and antigen-experienced compartments could not be conclusively compared. There was a strong correlation between observed TCR beta diversity and the percentage of naive T cells measured by flow cytometry. Compared with the aged group, the long-lived group had more naive CD4+ T cells, fewer expanded clones and increased TCR diversity, a pattern suggesting age selection.

Turning to this clonotype: The clone's antigen remains unknown. No base quality values were provided; no much bigger clone lies one nucleotide off.

The germline V gene provides CDR1 SQVTM and CDR2 ANQGSEA. Its CDR3 holds 15 amino acids, cysteine through phenylalanine. This entry keeps only the CDR3 DNA: 45 bases, framed from base 1. Trimming at the junction amounts to 4 bases on V and 1 base on J, and the germline ends lie 15 bases apart. The V gene is TRBV29-1 and the J gene is TRBJ2-3; the D segment cannot be called with confidence. Sequences were obtained from blood. The receptor was isolated from a human donor in good health. This receptor has the CDR3 CSVVPGPTRTDTQYF. The DNA reads as follows: TGCAGCGTTGTCCCAGGCCCGACCCGCACAGATACGCAGTATTTT.